This note documents a single T cell receptor (beta chain) sequence. This entry belongs to a study of CD8+ T cells in alopecia areata. Samples from alopecia areata patients were lesional scalp punch biopsies and peripheral blood. The ends were cut back, 3 bases at V and 4 bases at J, with 8 bases in the middle. This CDR3 spans 13 amino acids. The germline CDR1 and CDR2 sequences are SGHTA and FQGNSA. Extracted from the samples, RNA was reverse transcribed into cDNA to serve as the sequencing template. TCRdb's copy holds only in-frame clones and misses some; the assay was immunoSEQ multiplex PCR. Counted here are 160,000 or so clones, around 71% occurring once; the ten biggest clones make up roughly 11%.

The source was CD8+ T cells sorted from blood, collected at week 0. This receptor was obtained from a human donor with alopecia areata. The genes are TRBV7-2 and TRBJ2-3, with no clear D. This chain's CDR3 is CASSLWGSDTQYF. CDR3 DNA: TGTGCCAGCAGCTTGTGGGGATCAGATACGCAGTATTTT.